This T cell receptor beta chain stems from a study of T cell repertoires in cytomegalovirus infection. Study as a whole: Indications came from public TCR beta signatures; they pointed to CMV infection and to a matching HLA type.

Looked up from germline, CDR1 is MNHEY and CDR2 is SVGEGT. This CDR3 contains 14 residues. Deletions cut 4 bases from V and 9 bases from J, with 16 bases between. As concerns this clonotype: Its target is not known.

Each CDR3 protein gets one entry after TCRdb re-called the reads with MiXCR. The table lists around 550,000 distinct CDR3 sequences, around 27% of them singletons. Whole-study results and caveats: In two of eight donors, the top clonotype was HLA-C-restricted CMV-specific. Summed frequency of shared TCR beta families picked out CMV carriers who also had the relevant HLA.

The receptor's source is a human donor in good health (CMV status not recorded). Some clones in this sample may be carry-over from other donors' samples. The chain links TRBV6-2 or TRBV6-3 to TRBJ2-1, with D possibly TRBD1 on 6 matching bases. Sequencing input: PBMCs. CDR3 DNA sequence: TGTGCCAGCAGTTCCTTAACAGGGAGAAGTGAGCAGTTCTTC. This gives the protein CASSSLTGRSEQFF.